The 12 T cell receptor beta chains in this list originate from one sample, sequenced in a study of radiation and T cells in renal cell carcinoma. Stated time point: blood 2 weeks post-SBRT. Treatment specified: 15 Gy SBRT to primary tumor, nephrectomy 4 weeks later. Libraries were prepared by immunoSEQ multiplex PCR; TCRdb keeps only in-frame clonotypes and omits some of them. The sample shows 150,000 to 190,000 clones, around 90% of them seen only once. The sample in question was blood, obtained from a patient whose treatment included radiotherapy and nephrectomy. The receptors come from a woman between 45 and 60 years old with renal cell carcinoma.

The chain carries TRBV7-8 and TRBJ2-4; D is unclear. The length of the CDR3 is 16 residues. The V gene's germline CDR1 is SGHVS and CDR2 FQNEAQ. Between the trimmed V and J ends, which lost 5 bases and 0 bases, there was a span of 14 bases. CDR3 bases: TGTGCCAGCAGCCCAATCAGGTCCTTAGCCAAAAACATTCAGTACTTC. Translated: CASSPIRSLAKNIQYF.

The chain's CDR3 is CASSIRGINYGYTF. CDR3 coding DNA: TGTGCCAGTAGTATCAGGGGGATTAACTATGGCTACACCTTC. The V and J genes are TRBV19 and TRBJ1-2; 7 positions agree with TRBD1. V lost 3 bases and J lost 1; bases outside the gene matches: 2. The CDR3 sequence is 14 residues long. The germline CDR1 and CDR2 sequences are LNHDA and SQIVND (reference sequence).

This chain connects TRBV6-1 to TRBJ1-4; D is perhaps TRBD1 (6 bases). The V gene's germline CDR1 is MNHNS and CDR2 SASEGT. Trimming pared 2 bases from V and 4 bases from J, leaving 8 bases between. There are 14 residues in the CDR3. Here the CDR3 reads CASSELGGNEKLFF. The CDR3 DNA sequence: TGTGCCAGCAGTGAATTAGGGGGTAATGAAAAACTGTTTTTT.

The chain employs TRBV6-5 and TRBJ2-3; D gene uncertain. Germline V lookup: CDR1 MNHEY, CDR2 SVGAGI. V dropped 2 bases and J dropped 2 bases, with 5 bases sitting between them. The CDR3 consists of 13 residues. The CDR3 sequence: CASSYDHTDTQYF. Written as DNA, the CDR3 is TGTGCCAGCAGTTACGACCACACAGATACGCAGTATTTT.

The J gene is TRBJ2-5, the V gene TRBV6-5; no definite D call. V lost 6 bases and J 1 base, leaving 9 bases between the germline ends. The CDR3 extends over 13 amino acids. Germline V gene lookup returns CDR1 MNHEY and CDR2 SVGAGI. The CDR3 protein is CASRLSGQETQYF. Here the CDR3 DNA reads TGTGCCAGCAGATTGTCTGGCCAAGAGACCCAGTACTTC.

The rearrangement joins TRBV19 to TRBJ1-4, with 7 bases lining up with TRBD1. The germline V gene encodes CDR1 LNHDA and CDR2 SQIVND (reference sequence). There are 15 residues in the CDR3. The J segment lost 8 bases and the V segment lost 6 bases, leaving 12 bases of the junction unmatched. CDR3 in DNA: TGTGCCAGTAGGGACCGGGACAGCCCCGAAGAAAAACTGTTTTTT. Translation gives CASRDRDSPEEKLFF.

The V call is TRBV10-3, the J call TRBJ2-2; D is ambiguous. CDR1 ENHRY and CDR2 SYGVKD come from the germline V gene. V was pared by 3 bases and J by 1 base, with 9 bases between. This CDR3 comprises 15 residues. Written as DNA, the CDR3 is TGTGCCATCAGTGATGTTCATAAGAACACCGGGGAGCTGTTTTTT. Its protein product is CAISDVHKNTGELFF.

The table lists this clone with a few counts. V gene TRBV7-8 combines with J gene TRBJ2-2, with D possibly TRBD1 on 6 matching bases. V lost 5 bases and J 2 bases, leaving 12 bases between the germline ends. Germline CDR1 reads SGHVS; CDR2 reads FQNEAQ. This CDR3 has 15 residues. The CDR3 here is CASSRTEPNTGELFF. The CDR3, as DNA: TGTGCCAGCAGCCGGACAGAGCCTAACACCGGGGAGCTGTTTTTT. Based on the CDR3 plus reference TRBV7-8 and TRBJ2-2, the full variable domain is GAGVSQSPRYKVAKRGQDVALRCDPISGHVSLFWYQQALGQGPEFLTYFQNEAQLDKSGLPSDRFFAERPEGSVSTLKIQRTQQEDSAVYLCASSRTEPNTGELFFGEGSRLTVL.

This chain joins TRBV11-2 and TRBJ1-1, with D unclear. Germline-derived CDR1 and CDR2 are SGHAT and FQNNGV. The CDR3 consists of 14 residues. Trimming pared 2 bases from V and 4 bases from J, leaving 11 bases between. The CDR3 region has the DNA TGTGCCAGCAGCTTATTCGGGTGGGGCACTGAAGCTTTCTTT. Translating it yields CASSLFGWGTEAFF.

The chain's CDR3 is CASSLTDRGTEAFF. CDR3 coding DNA: TGTGCCAGCAGCTTAACCGACAGGGGCACTGAAGCTTTCTTT. The genes are TRBV6-1 and TRBJ1-1; 8 bases fit TRBD1. Per the germline V gene, CDR1 is MNHNS and CDR2 is SASEGT. The length of the CDR3 is 14 residues. The V and J ends lost 6 bases and 4 bases, in that order; junction bases with no gene match: 7.

J is TRBJ1-6 and V is TRBV13; D gene unclear. From germline, CDR1 is PRHDT and CDR2 FYEKMQ (reference sequence). Trimming stripped 1 base from V and 7 bases from J, with 11 bases between. The CDR3 extends over 15 amino acids. The CDR3 reads CASSLDGLGNSPLHF. CDR3 DNA: TGTGCCAGCAGCTTAGACGGACTTGGCAATTCACCCCTCCACTTT.

The chain employs TRBV6-1 and TRBJ2-5, with no clear D. Trimming removed 6 bases at V and 5 bases at J, with 10 bases between. The length of the CDR3 is 12 residues. CDR1 is MNHNS, CDR2 SASEGT, per germline. The CDR3 nucleotides read TGTGCCAGCAGCCCCTCCCGGGAGACCCAGTACTTC. Translation: CASSPSRETQYF.